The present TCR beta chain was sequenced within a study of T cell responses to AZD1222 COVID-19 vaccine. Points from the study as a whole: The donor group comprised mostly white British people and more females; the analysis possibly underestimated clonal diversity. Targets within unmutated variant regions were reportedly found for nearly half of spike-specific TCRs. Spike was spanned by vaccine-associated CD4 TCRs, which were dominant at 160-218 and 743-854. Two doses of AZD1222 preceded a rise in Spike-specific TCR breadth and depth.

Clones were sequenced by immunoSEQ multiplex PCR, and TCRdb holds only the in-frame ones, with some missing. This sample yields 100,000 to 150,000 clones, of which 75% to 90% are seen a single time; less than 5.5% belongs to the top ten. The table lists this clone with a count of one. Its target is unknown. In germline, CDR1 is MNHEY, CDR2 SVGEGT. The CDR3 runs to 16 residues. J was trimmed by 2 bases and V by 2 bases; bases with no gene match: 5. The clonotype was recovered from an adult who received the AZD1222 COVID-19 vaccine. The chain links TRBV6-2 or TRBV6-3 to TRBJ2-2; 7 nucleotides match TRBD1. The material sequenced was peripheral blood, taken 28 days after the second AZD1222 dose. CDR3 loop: CASSYRGTDNTGELFF. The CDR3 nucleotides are TGTGCCAGCAGTTACCGTGGGACAGACAACACCGGGGAGCTGTTTTTT.